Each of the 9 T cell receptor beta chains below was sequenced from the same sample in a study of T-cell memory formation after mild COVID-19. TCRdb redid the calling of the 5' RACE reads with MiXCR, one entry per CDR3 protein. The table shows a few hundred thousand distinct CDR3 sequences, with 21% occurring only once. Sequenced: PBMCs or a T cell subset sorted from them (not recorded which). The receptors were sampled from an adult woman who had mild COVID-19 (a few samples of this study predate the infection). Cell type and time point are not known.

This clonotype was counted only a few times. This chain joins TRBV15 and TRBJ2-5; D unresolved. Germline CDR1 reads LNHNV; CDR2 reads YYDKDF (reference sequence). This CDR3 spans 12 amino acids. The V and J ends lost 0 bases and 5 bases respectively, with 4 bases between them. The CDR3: CATSRDQETQYF. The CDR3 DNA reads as TGTGCCACCAGCAGAGATCAGGAGACCCAGTACTTC.

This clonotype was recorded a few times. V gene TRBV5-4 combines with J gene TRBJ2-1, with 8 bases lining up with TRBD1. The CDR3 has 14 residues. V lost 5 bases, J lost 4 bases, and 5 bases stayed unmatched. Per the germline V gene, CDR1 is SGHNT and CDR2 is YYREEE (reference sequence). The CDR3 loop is CASRLDRGYNEQFF. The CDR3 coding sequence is TGTGCCAGCAGACTCGACAGGGGTTACAATGAGCAGTTCTTC.

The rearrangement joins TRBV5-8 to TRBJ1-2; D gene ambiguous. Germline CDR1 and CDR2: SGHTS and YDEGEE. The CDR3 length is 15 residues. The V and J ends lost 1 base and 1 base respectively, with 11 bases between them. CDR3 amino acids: CASSLPPDLNYGYTF. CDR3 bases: TGTGCCAGCAGCTTGCCGCCGGATCTTAACTATGGCTACACCTTC.

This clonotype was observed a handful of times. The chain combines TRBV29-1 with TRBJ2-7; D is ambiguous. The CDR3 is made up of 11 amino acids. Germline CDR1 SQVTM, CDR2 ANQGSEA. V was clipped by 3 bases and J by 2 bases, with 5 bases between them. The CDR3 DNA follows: TGCAGCGTTGAGTTTGCCTACGAGCAGTACTTC. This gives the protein CSVEFAYEQYF.

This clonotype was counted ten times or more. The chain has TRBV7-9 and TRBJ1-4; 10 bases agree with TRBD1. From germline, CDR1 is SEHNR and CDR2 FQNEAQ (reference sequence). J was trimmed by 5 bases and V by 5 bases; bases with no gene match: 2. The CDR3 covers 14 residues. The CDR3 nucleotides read TGTGCCAGCAGCCAGGGACAGGGGAATGAAAAACTGTTTTTT. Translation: CASSQGQGNEKLFF.

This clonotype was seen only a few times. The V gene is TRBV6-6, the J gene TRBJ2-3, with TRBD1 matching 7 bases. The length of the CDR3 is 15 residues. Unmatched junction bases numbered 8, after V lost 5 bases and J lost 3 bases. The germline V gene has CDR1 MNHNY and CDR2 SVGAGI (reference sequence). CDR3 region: CASSKDRVRTDTQYF. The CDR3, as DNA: TGTGCCAGCAGTAAAGACAGGGTTCGGACAGATACGCAGTATTTT.

This CDR3 is CASRDDSKGQSGANVLTF. The CDR3, as DNA: TGTGCCAGCAGGGATGACAGTAAGGGCCAGTCTGGGGCCAACGTCCTGACTTTC. The rearrangement links TRBV9 to TRBJ2-6, with D possibly matching TRBD1 (5 bases). The CDR3 length is 18 residues. CDR1 is SGDLS, CDR2 YYNGEE, per germline. V was clipped by 5 bases and J by 1 base, with 19 bases between them.

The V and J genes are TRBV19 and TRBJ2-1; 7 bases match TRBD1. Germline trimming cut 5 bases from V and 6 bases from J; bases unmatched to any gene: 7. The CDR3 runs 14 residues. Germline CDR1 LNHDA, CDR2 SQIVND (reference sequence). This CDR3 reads CASSSPGQSNEQFF. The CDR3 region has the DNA TGTGCCAGTAGTTCCCCGGGACAGTCCAATGAGCAGTTCTTC.

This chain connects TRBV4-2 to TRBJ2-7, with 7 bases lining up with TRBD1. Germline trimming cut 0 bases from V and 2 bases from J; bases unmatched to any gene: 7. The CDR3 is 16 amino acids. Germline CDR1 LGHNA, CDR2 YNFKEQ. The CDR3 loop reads CASSQDRTGPPYEQYF. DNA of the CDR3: TGTGCCAGCAGCCAAGATAGGACAGGTCCCCCCTACGAGCAGTACTTC.